This TCR beta chain was documented in a study of shared clonotypes between healthy human individuals (dated by TCRdb to 2019 to 2021). Study-wide context: A few men and two women, aged 18 to 49 years, made up the cohort. Per donor, three plates each were used for CD4 naive and CD4 memory, two for CD8 naive, and one for CD8 memory. Blood TCR repertoires of about 5 healthy adults were deeply sequenced to estimate repertoire size and the extent of clonotype sharing between individuals. Different laboratories and diverse techniques were used to prepare libraries and sequence TCR repertoires, to increase sequencing depth and limit assay-specific biases. Each donor's leukapheresis produced roughly between roughly 0.85 and 10 billion PBMCs. Results and caveats for the whole study, not just this receptor: Higher generation probabilities were observed for clonotypes shared by all four sorted-subset donors than for non-shared clonotypes. Sampling was limited to blood, and TCR repertoires in tissue likely differ from TCR repertoires in blood. Around 5.4% of naive CD4, 3% to 4% of naive CD8, roughly 2.5% of memory CD4, and about 0.4% of memory CD8 clonotypes were shared across several donors. Even with the large sequencing depth, rarefaction of the sorted-subset datasets indicated that sequencing was incomplete. Because the study included a small number of donors, the genetic and exposure-history diversity represented was limited. Larger estimated clonotype richness was generally found for naive subsets than for memory subsets. Pairwise subsampling led to the expectation that sequencing depth would affect the degree of clonotype sharing among donors.

The donors were healthy, HIV-negative adults who had no recently reported acute infections or vaccinations. Every donor was a Caucasian adult residing in Nashville, Tennessee, USA. CD4+ T cells were enriched through magnetic negative selection, after which naive cells were positively selected on CD45RA and the remaining negative fraction served as the memory subset. Blood was obtained by leukapheresis, after which PBMCs were separated by Ficoll-Histopaque density gradient centrifugation and cryopreserved in liquid nitrogen vapor phase. Purity and quantity of every magnetically sorted T cell population were checked by analytical flow cytometry. From each sorted fraction, genomic DNA was isolated and quantified by UV absorbance on a Nanodrop 2000c. Using the deep immunoSEQ assay, TCR CDR3 regions were amplified from genomic DNA by multiplex PCR. Extracted genomic DNA from each cell subset was distributed evenly across all wells of several immunoSEQ 96-well plates, and each plate was treated as a replicate. Each replicate PCR for sorted subsets received approximately 220 ng genomic DNA, equal to roughly 30,000 T cell genomes. Purified libraries were measured with a Qubit 3.0 fluorometer, size-checked on a Bioanalyzer 2100, and measured again with the KAPA Library Quantification kit. Every immunoSEQ 96-well plate was sequenced on a dedicated single-read 150-cycle Illumina NextSeq 550 flow cell. For the original study's pipeline: Because the immunoSEQ output included only junctional sequences and no quality scores, the filtering could not be the same as the filtering used for full-length reads. To assign V/J genes and CDR3, sequences were annotated against IMGT germline references using PyIR, a Python wrapper for IgBLAST v1.9. Reads were removed for weak V/J assignments (E-value above 1e-6), missing CDR3, stop codons, out-of-frame junctions, or ambiguous translated residues. V3J clonotypes were defined by identical inferred V gene, J gene, and CDR3 amino acid sequence. To compute the percentage overlap between repertoires, the number of shared unique clonotypes was divided by the size of the smaller repertoire. Three approaches were used to assess repertoire richness: RTK rarefaction, the Chao1 estimator, and Recon v2.1 estimates of unobserved clonotypes. Generation probabilities for all TCRbeta clonotypes obtained by the gDNA method from four donors were computed using OLGA. TCRdb limited this immuneACCESS table to in-frame rearrangements with V and J called. A share of clones is missing; checked studies link under half to unresolved V genes, and the rest is unexplained. The V and J calls and clone size come from that table; D and trimming were worked out from the DNA. In all, the sample holds some 500,000 clones, and about 96% of those were seen once. The top ten constitute under 0.06% of the sample.

Remarks on this clone: It lacks a known antigen. No base qualities exist here, and no much larger clone lies one base off it.

The cysteine opens and the phenylalanine closes a CDR3 of 12 amino acids. The DNA shown is the 36-base CDR3, in frame from base 1. According to the germline V gene, CDR1 reads LGHNT and CDR2 reads FRNRAP. V is pared back by 5 bases and J by 5 bases, with 7 bases lying between the germline termini. Sequenced sample: naive CD4+ T cells sorted from blood. The meaning of the sample's cell subset or site label: CD45RA+ positively selected. The rearrangement combines TRBV12-5 with TRBJ2-1; no D segment can be confidently identified. This receptor was taken from a woman between 25 and 40 years old in good health. The DNA sequence follows: TGTGCTAGTGGTCCTCGGGACAATGAGCAGTTCTTC. Its amino acids are CASGPRDNEQFF. Outside the CDR3, residues come from the reference TRBV12-5 and TRBJ2-1 proteins, so the full variable domain is: DARVTQTPRHKVTEMGQEVTMRCQPILGHNTVFWYRQTMMQGLELLAYFRNRAPLDDSGMPKDRFSAEMPDATLATLKIQPSEPRDSAVYFCASGPRDNEQFFGPGTRLTVL.